This T cell receptor beta chain comes out of a study of T cells in Graves' hyperthyroidism and ophthalmopathy. Study outcomes and limitations: Most clonotypes expanded in thyroid above 0.001 were likewise present in blood.

Germline CDR1 and CDR2: SGHNT and YENEEA. V dropped 5 bases and J dropped 5; count of bases not matched to a gene: 2. CDR3 length: 15 amino acids. Amplified TCR beta CDR3 regions came from RNA transcripts. The TCR CDR3 was amplified in a first-round RT-PCR using the HTBI primer set. TCRdb processed the multiplex PCR reads anew with MiXCR; each CDR3 protein has one entry. This table holds more than 300,000 distinct CDR3 sequences, less than 20% found once. There are many counts of this clonotype. The antigen is not known. Exclusion criteria comprised uncontrolled infection, other autoimmune disease, pregnancy or lactation.

Sequencing was done on a sample of blood. The V and J genes are TRBV11-3 and TRBJ2-1; TRBD2 matches at 14 bases. The sequence was obtained from a man younger than 30 with Graves' ophthalmopathy. The CDR3 is CASSPGLAGDNEQFF. The CDR3 DNA reads as TGTGCCAGCAGCCCGGGACTAGCGGGGGACAATGAGCAGTTCTTC.